These T cell receptor beta chains were read from a single sample in a study of monozygotic twins with inflammatory bowel disease. After re-calling the 5' RACE reads, TCRdb lists one entry per CDR3 protein, DNA absent. This sample contains 350,000 to 400,000 distinct CDR3 sequences. Sequenced input: blood. These receptors were taken from a human donor with ulcerative colitis or Crohn's disease, or a healthy co-twin of an affected twin (not recorded which). CDR3s include the opening cysteine and the closing phenylalanine or tryptophan. Fields, in order: J gene, V gene, CDR3 protein.

>TRBJ2-3|TRBV5-1
CASSFEGGRNTQYF
>TRBJ2-1|TRBV12-3/TRBV12-4
CASSLGLAGGSNNEQFF
>TRBJ2-1|TRBV14
CASSQARTEQFF
>TRBJ1-2|TRBV5-6
CASSYSGVGGYTF
>TRBJ2-3|TRBV19
CASTIQPASTDTQYF
>TRBJ1-3|TRBV29-1
CSVARTGTSSGNTIYF
>TRBJ1-4|TRBV7-9
CATGGGGGEKLFF
>TRBJ1-4|TRBV7-7
CASSPVGGSEKLFF
>TRBJ2-7|TRBV6-5
CASSYSSDHSYEQYF
>TRBJ1-1|TRBV5-1
CASSAIEGRGTEAFF